This T cell receptor beta chain was identified in a study of blood T cell repertoires in COVID-19. Across the whole study: T cells, B-cell-depleted T cells, or PBMCs provided the cDNA or gDNA that served as material.

The CDR3 extends over 15 amino acids. Germline V lookup: CDR1 SEHNR, CDR2 FQNEAQ (reference sequence). The ends were cut back, 10 bases at V and 5 bases at J, with 21 bases in the middle. TCRdb's table, derived via immunoSEQ multiplex PCR, lists solely in-frame clones and lacks some. The data hold about 250,000 clones, with approximately 84% observed a single time. Sequencing input: peripheral blood. V gene TRBV7-9 combines with J gene TRBJ1-5; D perhaps matches TRBD1 (6 bases). The TCR originated in a woman over 75 with acute or convalescent COVID-19. In DNA, the CDR3 is TGTGCCACCTCGCTGGGAGGGGGTGGTGATCAGCCCCAGCATTTT. Residues: CATSLGGGGDQPQHF.